This T cell receptor beta chain was identified in a study of human T cells and chemical hapten exposure. Study outcomes and limitations: The study found that DPC sensitization did not change TCRs above 1 in 1000 frequency.

The CDR3 totals 14 residues. The ends lost 4 bases at V and 5 bases at J; junction bases unmatched: 6. CDR1 SGHDT and CDR2 YYEEEE come from the germline V gene. Time point: pre-sensitization, week 0. Treatment meaning: therapeutic diphenylcyclopropenone sensitization with weekly scalp DPC. It was unfractionated whole blood from which total RNA was extracted. TCRdb used MiXCR to reprocess the RACE reads, holding one entry per CDR3 protein. The sample holds tens of thousands of distinct CDR3 sequences, approximately 9.7% seen once. In its sample, this clonotype was seen a few times. What it recognizes is unknown.

This chain uses TRBV5-6 with TRBJ1-5; 7 nucleotides match TRBD1. The TCR comes from a woman aged 30 to 39 with alopecia areata. Some clones in this sample may be carry-over from other donors' samples. Source: whole blood, taken in connection with sensitization to the hapten diphenylcyclopropenone (DPC). The CDR3 region is CASSTRQGYQPQHF. Here the CDR3 DNA reads TGTGCCAGCAGCACCCGACAGGGCTATCAGCCCCAGCATTTT.